Listed here are 22 T cell receptor beta chains from one sample, sequenced in a study of blood T cell repertoires in COVID-19 (dated by TCRdb to about 2020). The protocol used for the library was the immunoSEQ multiplex PCR assay. As stored in TCRdb, this immuneACCESS dataset retains in-frame rearrangements with V and J assigned. A fraction of the clones does not appear; measured against another copy, unresolved V genes explain less than half of the discrepancy, and the remainder lacks a known reason. Across this sample there are roughly 140,000 clones, with 65% to 85% seen only once. Together, the top ten hold over 8.5% of the sample. Sequences were obtained from peripheral blood. These receptors were taken from a man aged 50 to 60 with active or convalescent COVID-19.

The V gene is TRBV7-8, the J gene TRBJ2-1; 12 nucleotides align to TRBD1. With V trimmed by 8 bases and J by 7 bases, 6 bases remained unmatched. The CDR3 contains 14 residues. Germline-derived CDR1 and CDR2 are SGHVS and FQNEAQ. The CDR3 region is CASSGQGAGNEQFF. The DNA for the CDR3 is TGTGCCAGCTCGGGACAGGGGGCTGGAAATGAGCAGTTCTTC.

The chain is built from TRBV5-6 and TRBJ2-5; 11 nucleotides match TRBD2. Germline assignment: CDR1 SGHDT and CDR2 YYEEEE. With 3 bases clipped from V and 3 bases from J, the junction kept 13 bases outside the gene matches. This CDR3 spans 18 amino acids. The CDR3 DNA is TGTGCCAGCAGCTCTCTGACTAGCGGGAACGGATTTGAAGAGACCCAGTACTTC. Its protein is CASSSLTSGNGFEETQYF.

This rearrangement joins TRBV5-1 to TRBJ2-1, with 14 bases identical to TRBD2. This CDR3 comprises 16 residues. In germline, CDR1 is SGHRS, CDR2 YFSETQ. V lost 4 bases and J lost 8; bases outside the gene matches: 8. The CDR3 spells CASSRSGTSGSYEQFF. In nucleotides, the CDR3 is TGCGCCAGCAGCCGCTCCGGGACTAGCGGGAGCTATGAGCAGTTCTTC.

The chain uses TRBV7-9 and TRBJ2-1, with 8 bases aligning to TRBD2. The CDR3 consists of 15 residues. Per germline, CDR1 SEHNR and CDR2 FQNEAQ (reference sequence). V gave up 1 base and J gave up 5 bases; unmatched junction bases: 4. CDR3 sequence reads: CASSLGSGAHNEQFF. The CDR3, as DNA: TGTGCCAGCAGCTTAGGTAGCGGGGCACACAATGAGCAGTTCTTC.

The V and J genes are TRBV27 and TRBJ2-5; D not resolved. The ends were cut back, 3 bases at V and 5 bases at J, with 4 bases in the middle. The CDR3 spans 11 residues. Germline V CDR1 and CDR2: MNHEY, SMNVEV (reference sequence). The CDR3 DNA sequence: TGTGCCAGCAGTTTGGGCGAGACCCAGTACTTC. It is translated as CASSLGETQYF.

The CDR3 loop reads CASSYSSLNRRKYEQYF. As DNA, the CDR3 is TGTGCCAGCAGTTACTCGAGTCTAAATCGGAGGAAATACGAGCAGTACTTC. The chain joins TRBV6-2 or TRBV6-3 to TRBJ2-7; possible D gene TRBD2, 5 bases. Trimming pared 0 bases from V and 4 bases from J, leaving 19 bases between. Germline V lookup: CDR1 MNHEY, CDR2 SVGEGT. The CDR3 has 17 residues.

The V and J genes are TRBV10-2 and TRBJ1-2; TRBD1 agrees at 7 bases. In germline, CDR1 is WSHSY, CDR2 SAAADI. V lost 2 bases and J lost 6; bases outside the gene matches: 3. The CDR3 is made up of 13 amino acids. CDR3: CASSEGRGDGYTF. CDR3 coding DNA: TGCGCCAGCAGTGAGGGCAGGGGGGATGGCTACACCTTC.

Concerning this clone itself: This sequence may be a read error, since a much larger clone differs from it by one base. Other nucleotide sequences from this sample produce the same CDR3. J is TRBJ1-1 and V is TRBV11-2; the match to TRBD1 covers 9 bases. The V segment lost 1 base and the J segment 2 bases; nucleotides outside the gene matches: 2. CDR1 SGHAT and CDR2 FQNNGV come from the germline V gene. The CDR3 runs to 15 residues. CDR3 residues: CASSLGGQGNTEAFF. In DNA form, the CDR3 reads TGTGCCAGCAGCTTAGGGGGACAGGGAAACACTGAAGCTTTCTTT.

The chain joins TRBV6-4 to TRBJ2-1; weak D call: TRBD2 (6 bases). The CDR3 covers 13 residues. Trimming took 2 bases from V and 5 from J, leaving 7 bases between them. Germline assignment: CDR1 MRHNA and CDR2 SNTAGT. CDR3 sequence reads: CASSDRLDNEQFF. CDR3 in DNA: TGTGCCAGCAGTGACCGACTAGACAATGAGCAGTTCTTC.

The V call is TRBV24-1, the J call TRBJ2-1; 9 bases are a match to TRBD1. Per the germline V gene, CDR1 is KGHDR and CDR2 is SFDVKD. The CDR3 has 15 residues. With 5 bases clipped from V and 4 bases from J, the junction kept 5 bases outside the gene matches. The CDR3 bases are TGTGCCACCAGTGGCCCGGGACAGGGATACAATGAGCAGTTCTTC. This gives the protein CATSGPGQGYNEQFF.

This chain joins TRBV5-1 and TRBJ2-3; a weak D match, TRBD1 (5 bases). Germline V gene sequence: CDR1 SGHRS, CDR2 YFSETQ. With 0 bases removed from V and 5 bases from J, the gap between germline ends came to 10 bases. The CDR3 is 14 amino acids. CDR3 DNA: TGCGCCAGCAGCTTGGGTGGGCAGGGAGATACGCAGTATTTT. Translation gives CASSLGGQGDTQYF.

This chain links TRBV5-1 with TRBJ2-1; D remains unclear. Germline values: CDR1 SGHRS, CDR2 YFSETQ. Trimming pared 0 bases from V and 3 bases from J, leaving 10 bases between. CDR3 length: 15 amino acids. CDR3 nucleotide sequence: TGCGCCAGCAGCTTGGTAGAGGCCGTCTACAATGAGCAGTTCTTC. It yields the protein CASSLVEAVYNEQFF.

This chain's CDR3 is CASSLGKTGHQPQHF. CDR3 bases: TGTGCCAGCAGCTTAGGCAAGACAGGACATCAGCCCCAGCATTTT. This chain uses TRBV7-4 with TRBJ1-5; D is perhaps TRBD1 (6 bases). Trimming left V 1 base short and J 5 bases short, with 12 bases between. This CDR3 spans 15 amino acids. From germline, CDR1 is SGHVT and CDR2 SQSDAQ.

This rearrangement joins TRBV29-1 to TRBJ2-1; the D gene is possibly TRBD1 (6 bases). With 6 bases removed from V and 2 bases from J, the gap between germline ends came to 14 bases. The CDR3 runs to 14 residues. Germline V gives CDR1 SQVTM, CDR2 ANQGSEA. DNA of the CDR3: TGCAGCGTGGGGACCGGGACACCCTACAATGAGCAGTTCTTC. Its protein is CSVGTGTPYNEQFF.

This clone has more than one count but fewer than ten. The genes are TRBV5-6 and TRBJ1-4; D might be TRBD1 (6 bases). Trimming removed 4 bases at V and 5 bases at J, with 15 bases between. The CDR3 is 15 amino acids. Germline V CDR1 and CDR2: SGHDT, YYEEEE. The CDR3 protein is CASSGFRDTNEKLFF. The CDR3 DNA reads TGTGCCAGCAGCGGCTTTAGGGACACCAATGAAAAACTGTTTTTT.

The chain combines TRBV30 with TRBJ1-3; D is unclear. CDR1 and CDR2 from the germline V gene are GTSNPN and SVGIG (reference sequence). The CDR3 extends over 14 amino acids. Trimming removed 2 bases from V and 0 bases from J, with 8 bases in between. The CDR3 sequence is CAWSPGNSGNTIYF. Here the CDR3 DNA reads TGTGCCTGGAGTCCGGGGAACTCTGGAAACACCATATATTTT.

The chain uses TRBV5-1 and TRBJ2-1, with TRBD2 matching over 10 bases. CDR3 size: 15 residues. The J segment lost 4 bases and the V segment lost 4 bases, leaving 5 bases of the junction unmatched. Looked up from germline, CDR1 is SGHRS and CDR2 is YFSETQ. The CDR3 spells CASSRASGSYNEQFF. The CDR3 DNA reads TGCGCCAGCAGCCGGGCTAGCGGGAGTTACAATGAGCAGTTCTTC.

The chain carries TRBV12-3 or TRBV12-4 and TRBJ1-5; D is undetermined. V lost 6 bases to trimming and J lost 3 bases, with 6 bases between them. The CDR3 has 12 residues. The CDR3 DNA reads as TGTGCCAGCAGCCGTTCCAATCAGCCCCAGCATTTT. Translated, it gives CASSRSNQPQHF.

This clone was counted between two and nine times. This rearrangement joins TRBV5-8 to TRBJ2-1; TRBD1 matches 11 bases. Germline lookup yields CDR1 SGHTS and CDR2 YDEGEE. Germline trimming cut 3 bases from V and 4 bases from J; bases unmatched to any gene: 3. The CDR3 has 15 amino acids. Written as DNA, the CDR3 is TGTGCCAGCAGCTCGGGACAGGGGGTGTACAATGAGCAGTTCTTC. It codes for CASSSGQGVYNEQFF.

V is TRBV6-1 and J is TRBJ2-7; unclear D gene. The CDR3 is 15 amino acids. V lost 1 base and J lost 2, with 12 bases in between. Germline-derived CDR1 and CDR2 are MNHNS and SASEGT. CDR3 region: CASSEEMFRPYEQYF. The CDR3 coding sequence is TGTGCCAGCAGTGAAGAAATGTTCAGGCCCTACGAGCAGTACTTC.

This rearrangement joins TRBV9 to TRBJ2-5; 12 nucleotides match TRBD2. The germline V gene has CDR1 SGDLS and CDR2 YYNGEE. The V gene end was trimmed by 4 bases and the J gene end by 1 base; junction bases not matched to a gene: 5. The CDR3 has 16 amino acids. This chain's CDR3 is CASSLRLAGAQETQYF. Here the CDR3 DNA reads TGTGCCAGCAGCCTAAGACTAGCGGGAGCCCAAGAGACCCAGTACTTC. The variable domain in full, with the rest retrieved from reference TRBV9 and TRBJ2-5, is DSGVTQTPKHLITATGQRVTLRCSPRSGDLSVYWYQQSLDQGLQFLIQYYNGEERAKGNILERFSAQQFPDLHSELNLSSLELGDSALYFCASSLRLAGAQETQYFGPGTRLLVL.

V is TRBV5-1 and J is TRBJ2-1; 11 bases line up with TRBD2. After removal of 6 bases from V and 0 bases from J, the junction contained 14 bases not matched to a gene. Germline V gene sequence: CDR1 SGHRS, CDR2 YFSETQ. The CDR3 sequence is 19 residues long. CDR3 in DNA: TGCGCCAGCACCCCGCGGCTAGCGGGAGGATTCAGCTCCTACAATGAGCAGTTCTTC. Translated: CASTPRLAGGFSSYNEQFF.